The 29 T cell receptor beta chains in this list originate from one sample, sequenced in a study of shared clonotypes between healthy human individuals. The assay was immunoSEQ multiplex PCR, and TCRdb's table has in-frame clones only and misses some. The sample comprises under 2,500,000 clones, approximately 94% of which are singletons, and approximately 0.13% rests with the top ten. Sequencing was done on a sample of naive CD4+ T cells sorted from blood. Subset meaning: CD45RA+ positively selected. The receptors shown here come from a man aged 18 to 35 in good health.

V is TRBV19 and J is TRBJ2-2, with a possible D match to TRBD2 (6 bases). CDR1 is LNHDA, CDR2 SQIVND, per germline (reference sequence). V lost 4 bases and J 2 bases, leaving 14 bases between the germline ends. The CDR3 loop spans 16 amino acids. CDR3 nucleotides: TGTGCCAGTAGTAGTCATGCGGGGACTAACACCGGGGAGCTGTTTTTT. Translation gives CASSSHAGTNTGELFF.

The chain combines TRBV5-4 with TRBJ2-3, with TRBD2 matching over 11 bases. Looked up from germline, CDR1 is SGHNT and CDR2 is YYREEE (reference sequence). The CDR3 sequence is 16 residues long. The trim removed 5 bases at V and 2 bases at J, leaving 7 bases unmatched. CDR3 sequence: CASSSGTSGYTDTQYF. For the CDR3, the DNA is TGTGCCAGCAGTTCCGGGACTAGCGGATACACAGATACGCAGTATTTT.

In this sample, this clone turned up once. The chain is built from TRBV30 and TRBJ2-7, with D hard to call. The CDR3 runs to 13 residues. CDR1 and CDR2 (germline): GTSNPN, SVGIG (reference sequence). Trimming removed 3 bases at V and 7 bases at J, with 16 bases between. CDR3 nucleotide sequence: TGTGCCTGGAGGGTGCTTGGCGTGGGGGAGCAGTACTTC. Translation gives CAWRVLGVGEQYF.

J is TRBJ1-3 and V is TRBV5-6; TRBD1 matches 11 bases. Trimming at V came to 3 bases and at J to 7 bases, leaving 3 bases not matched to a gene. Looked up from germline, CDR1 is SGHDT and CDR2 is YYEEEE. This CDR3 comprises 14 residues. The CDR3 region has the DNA TGTGCCAGCAGCTCGGACAGGGGGCGGAACACCATATATTTT. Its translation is CASSSDRGRNTIYF.

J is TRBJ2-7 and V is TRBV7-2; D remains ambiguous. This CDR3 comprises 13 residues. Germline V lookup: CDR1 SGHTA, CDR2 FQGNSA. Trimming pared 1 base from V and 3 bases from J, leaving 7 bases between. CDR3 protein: CASSLERIYEQYF. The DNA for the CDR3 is TGTGCCAGCAGCTTAGAACGGATCTACGAGCAGTACTTC.

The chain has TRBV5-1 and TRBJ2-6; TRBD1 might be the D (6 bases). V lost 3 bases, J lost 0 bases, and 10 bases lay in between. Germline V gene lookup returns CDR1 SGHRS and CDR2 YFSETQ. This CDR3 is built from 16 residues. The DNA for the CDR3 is TGCGCCAGCAGCTGGGACACTTACTCTGGGGCCAACGTCCTGACTTTC. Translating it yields CASSWDTYSGANVLTF.

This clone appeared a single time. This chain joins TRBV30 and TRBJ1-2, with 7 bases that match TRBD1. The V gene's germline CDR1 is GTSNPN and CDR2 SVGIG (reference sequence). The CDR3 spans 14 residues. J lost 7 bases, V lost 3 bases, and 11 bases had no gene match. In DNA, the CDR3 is TGTGCCTGGAGACCTCCCGACAGGGCGTCTGGCTACACCTTC. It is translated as CAWRPPDRASGYTF. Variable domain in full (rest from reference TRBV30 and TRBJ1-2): SQTIHQWPATLVQPVGSPLSLECTVEGTSNPNLYWYRQAAGRGLQLLFYSVGIGQISSEVPQNLSASRPQDRQFILSSKKLLLSDSGFYLCAWRPPDRASGYTFGSGTRLTVV.

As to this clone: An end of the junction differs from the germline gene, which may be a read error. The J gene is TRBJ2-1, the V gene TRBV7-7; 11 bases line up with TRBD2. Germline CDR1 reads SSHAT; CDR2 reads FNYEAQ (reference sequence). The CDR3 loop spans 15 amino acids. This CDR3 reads CASSLESSGRTEQFF. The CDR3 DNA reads TGTGCTAGCAGCTTAGAGTCTAGCGGGAGGACTGAGCAGTTCTTC.

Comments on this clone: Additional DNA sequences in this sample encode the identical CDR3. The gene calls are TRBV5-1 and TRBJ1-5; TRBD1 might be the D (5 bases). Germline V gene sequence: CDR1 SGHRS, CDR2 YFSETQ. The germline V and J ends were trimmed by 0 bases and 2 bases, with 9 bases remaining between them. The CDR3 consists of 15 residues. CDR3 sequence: CASSLGGTGNQPQHF. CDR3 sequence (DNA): TGCGCCAGCAGCTTGGGCGGGACGGGCAATCAGCCCCAGCATTTT.

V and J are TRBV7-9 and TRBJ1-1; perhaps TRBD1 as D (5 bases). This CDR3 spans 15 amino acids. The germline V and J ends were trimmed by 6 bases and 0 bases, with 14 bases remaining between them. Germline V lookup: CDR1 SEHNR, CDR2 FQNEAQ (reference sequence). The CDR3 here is CASSGPGPLNTEAFF. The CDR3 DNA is TGTGCCAGCAGTGGACCGGGACCGCTGAACACTGAAGCTTTCTTT.

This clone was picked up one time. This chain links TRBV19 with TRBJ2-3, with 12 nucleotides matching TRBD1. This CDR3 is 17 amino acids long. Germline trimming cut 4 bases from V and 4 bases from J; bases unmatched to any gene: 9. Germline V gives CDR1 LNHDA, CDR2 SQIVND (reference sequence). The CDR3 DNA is TGTGCCAGTAGTAGACGACCGGGACAGGGGGCGGCAGATACGCAGTATTTT. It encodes CASSRRPGQGAADTQYF.

CDR3 protein: CATRSAGGPAAYEQYF. The CDR3, as DNA: TGTGCCACCCGAAGCGCGGGGGGCCCGGCGGCCTACGAGCAGTACTTC. The chain employs TRBV19 and TRBJ2-7; TRBD2 matches 8 bases. The V segment lost 10 bases and the J segment 2 bases; nucleotides outside the gene matches: 16. This CDR3 contains 16 residues. Germline-derived CDR1 and CDR2 are LNHDA and SQIVND (reference sequence).

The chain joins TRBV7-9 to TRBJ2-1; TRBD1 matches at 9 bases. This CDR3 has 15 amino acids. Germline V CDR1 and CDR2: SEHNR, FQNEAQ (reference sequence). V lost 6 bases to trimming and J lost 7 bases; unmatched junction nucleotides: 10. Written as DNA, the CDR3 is TGTGCCAGCAGGTCCGGGACAGGGATGACGAATGAGCAGTTCTTC. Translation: CASRSGTGMTNEQFF. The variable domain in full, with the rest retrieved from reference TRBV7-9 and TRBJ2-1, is DTGVSQNPRHKITKRGQNVTFRCDPISEHNRLYWYRQTLGQGPEFLTYFQNEAQLEKSRLLSDRFSAERPKGSFSTLEIQRTEQGDSAMYLCASRSGTGMTNEQFFGPGTRLTVL.

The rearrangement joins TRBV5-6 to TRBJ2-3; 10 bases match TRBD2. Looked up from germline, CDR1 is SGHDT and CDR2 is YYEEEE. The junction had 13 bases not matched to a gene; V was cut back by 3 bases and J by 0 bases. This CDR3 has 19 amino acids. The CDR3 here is CASSYLRRVTSGSTDTQYF. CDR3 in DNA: TGTGCCAGCAGCTATCTCCGCCGCGTGACTAGCGGGAGCACAGATACGCAGTATTTT.

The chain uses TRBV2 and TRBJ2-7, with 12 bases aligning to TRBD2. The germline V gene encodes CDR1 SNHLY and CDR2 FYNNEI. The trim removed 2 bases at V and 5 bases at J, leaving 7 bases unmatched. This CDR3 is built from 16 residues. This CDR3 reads CASSESGLAGYNEQYF. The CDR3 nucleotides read TGTGCCAGCAGTGAATCTGGACTAGCGGGATATAACGAGCAGTACTTC.

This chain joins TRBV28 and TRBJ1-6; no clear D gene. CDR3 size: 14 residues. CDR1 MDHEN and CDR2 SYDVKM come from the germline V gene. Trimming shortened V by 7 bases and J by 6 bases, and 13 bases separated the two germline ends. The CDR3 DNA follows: TGTGCCAGCATGGATGGATTAGGTAATTCACCCCTCCACTTT. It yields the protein CASMDGLGNSPLHF.

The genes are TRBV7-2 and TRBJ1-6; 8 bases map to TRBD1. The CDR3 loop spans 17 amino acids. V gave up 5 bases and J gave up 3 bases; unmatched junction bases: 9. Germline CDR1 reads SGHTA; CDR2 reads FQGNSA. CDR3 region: CASSTGQGLHYNSPLHF. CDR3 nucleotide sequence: TGTGCCAGCAGCACCGGACAGGGCCTCCACTATAATTCACCCCTCCACTTT.

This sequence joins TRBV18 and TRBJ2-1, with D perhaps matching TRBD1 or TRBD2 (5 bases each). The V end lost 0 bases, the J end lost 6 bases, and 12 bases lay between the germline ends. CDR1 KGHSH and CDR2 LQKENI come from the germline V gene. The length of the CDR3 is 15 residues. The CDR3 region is CASSPPGDRGNEQFF. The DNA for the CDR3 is TGTGCCAGCTCACCACCGGGGGATAGGGGCAATGAGCAGTTCTTC. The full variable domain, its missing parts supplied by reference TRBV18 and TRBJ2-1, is NAGVMQNPRHLVRRRGQEARLRCSPMKGHSHVYWYRQLPEEGLKFMVYLQKENIIDESGMPKERFSAEFPKEGPSILRIQQVVRGDSAAYFCASSPPGDRGNEQFFGPGTRLTVL.

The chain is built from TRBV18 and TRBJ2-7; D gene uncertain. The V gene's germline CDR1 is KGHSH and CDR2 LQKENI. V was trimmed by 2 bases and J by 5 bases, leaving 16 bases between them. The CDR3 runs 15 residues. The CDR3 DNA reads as TGTGCCAGCTCACCAGGCCTGACAATCCAGCACGAGCAGTACTTC. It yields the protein CASSPGLTIQHEQYF.

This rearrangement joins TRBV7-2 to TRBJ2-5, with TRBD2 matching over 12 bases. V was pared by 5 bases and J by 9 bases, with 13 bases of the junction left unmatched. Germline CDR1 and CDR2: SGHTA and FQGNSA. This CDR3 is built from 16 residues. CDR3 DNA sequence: TGTGCCAGCAGCCCAAGGACTAGCGGGAACCCAGGGGCCCAGTACTTC. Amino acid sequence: CASSPRTSGNPGAQYF.

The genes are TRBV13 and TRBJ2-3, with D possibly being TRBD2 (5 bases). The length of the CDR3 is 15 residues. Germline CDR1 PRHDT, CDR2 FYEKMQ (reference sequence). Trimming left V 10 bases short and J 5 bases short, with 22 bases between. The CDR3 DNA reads TGTGCCACTATGAGGCGGGCCGAGGGTAAAGATACGCAGTATTTT. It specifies CATMRRAEGKDTQYF.

The chain's CDR3 is CASSAGLALNEQFF. In DNA, the CDR3 is TGCGCCAGCAGCGCGGGACTAGCCCTCAATGAGCAGTTCTTC. This chain joins TRBV5-1 and TRBJ2-1, with 9 bases matching TRBD2. The CDR3 loop spans 14 amino acids. The V segment lost 4 bases and the J segment 6 bases; nucleotides outside the gene matches: 5. The germline gives CDR1 SGHRS, CDR2 YFSETQ.

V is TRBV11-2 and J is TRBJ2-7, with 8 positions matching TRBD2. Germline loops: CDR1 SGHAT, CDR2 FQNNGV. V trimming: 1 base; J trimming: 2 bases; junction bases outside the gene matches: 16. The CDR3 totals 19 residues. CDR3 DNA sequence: TGTGCCAGCAGCTTAGTTCCCCCGAGGGCCAGCGGGAGTACCTACGAGCAGTACTTC. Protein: CASSLVPPRASGSTYEQYF.

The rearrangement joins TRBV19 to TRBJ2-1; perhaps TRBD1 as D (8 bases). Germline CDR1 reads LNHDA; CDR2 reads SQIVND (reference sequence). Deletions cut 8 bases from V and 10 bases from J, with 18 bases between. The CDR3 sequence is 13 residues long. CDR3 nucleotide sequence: TGTGCCAGTGGTGACAGGGGAGGGATCGAGCAGTTCTTC. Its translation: CASGDRGGIEQFF. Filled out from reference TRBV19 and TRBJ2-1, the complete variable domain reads DGGITQSPKYLFRKEGQNVTLSCEQNLNHDAMYWYRQDPGQGLRLIYYSQIVNDFQKGDIAEGYSVSREKKESFPLTVTSAQKNPTAFYLCASGDRGGIEQFFGPGTRLTVL.

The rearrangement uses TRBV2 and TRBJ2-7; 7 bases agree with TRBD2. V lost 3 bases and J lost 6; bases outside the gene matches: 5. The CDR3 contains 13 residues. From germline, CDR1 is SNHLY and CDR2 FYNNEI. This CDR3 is CASSEAGVGEQYF. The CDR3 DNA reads TGTGCCAGCAGTGAGGCGGGAGTGGGCGAGCAGTACTTC.

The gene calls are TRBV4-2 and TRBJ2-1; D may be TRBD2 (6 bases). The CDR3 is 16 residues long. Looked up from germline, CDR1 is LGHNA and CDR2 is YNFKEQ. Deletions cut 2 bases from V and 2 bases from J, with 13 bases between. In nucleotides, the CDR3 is TGTGCCAGCAGCCAAAGTCTAGGCGGGACCTACAATGAGCAGTTCTTC. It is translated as CASSQSLGGTYNEQFF.

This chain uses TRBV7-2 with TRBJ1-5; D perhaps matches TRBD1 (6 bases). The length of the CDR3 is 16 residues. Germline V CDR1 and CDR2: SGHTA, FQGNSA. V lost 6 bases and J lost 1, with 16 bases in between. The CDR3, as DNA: TGTGCCAGCAGTCTCGCGGGGGCGTGGAGCAATCAGCCCCAGCATTTT. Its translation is CASSLAGAWSNQPQHF.

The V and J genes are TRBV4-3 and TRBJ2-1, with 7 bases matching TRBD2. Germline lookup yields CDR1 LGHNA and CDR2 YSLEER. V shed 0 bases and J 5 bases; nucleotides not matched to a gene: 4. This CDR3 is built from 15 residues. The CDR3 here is CASSQEWLADNEQFF. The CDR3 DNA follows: TGCGCCAGCAGCCAAGAATGGCTAGCGGACAATGAGCAGTTCTTC.

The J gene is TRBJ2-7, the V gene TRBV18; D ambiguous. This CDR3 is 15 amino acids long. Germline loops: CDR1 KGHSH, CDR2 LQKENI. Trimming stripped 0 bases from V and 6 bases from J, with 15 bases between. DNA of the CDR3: TGTGCCAGCTCACCACCGAGTTCACCCCAGCGCGAGCAGTACTTC. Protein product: CASSPPSSPQREQYF.